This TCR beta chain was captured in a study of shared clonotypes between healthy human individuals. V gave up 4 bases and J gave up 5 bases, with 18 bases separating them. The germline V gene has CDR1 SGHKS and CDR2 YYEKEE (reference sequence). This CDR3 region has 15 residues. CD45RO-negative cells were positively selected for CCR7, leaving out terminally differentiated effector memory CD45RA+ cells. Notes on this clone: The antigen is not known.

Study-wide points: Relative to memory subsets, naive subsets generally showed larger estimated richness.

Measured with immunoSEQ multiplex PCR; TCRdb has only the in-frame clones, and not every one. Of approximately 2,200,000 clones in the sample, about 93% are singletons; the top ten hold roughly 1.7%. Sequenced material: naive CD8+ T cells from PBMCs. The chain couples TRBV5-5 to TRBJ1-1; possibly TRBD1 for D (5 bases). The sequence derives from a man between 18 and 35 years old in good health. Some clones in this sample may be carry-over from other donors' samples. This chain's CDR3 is CASSPGRGSGTEAFF. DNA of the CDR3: TGTGCCAGCAGCCCGGGGAGGGGTTCGGGGACTGAAGCTTTCTTT.